The 18 T cell receptor beta chains below come from one sample, sequenced in a study of T cells after yellow fever vaccination. TCRdb reprocessed the 5' RACE reads with MiXCR, giving one entry per CDR3 protein. This table has about 130,000 distinct CDR3 sequences, 7.4% appearing once. The specimen was CD4+ T cells sorted from PBMCs, collected more than 8 days after the first yellow fever vaccination. Every receptor here comes from a man aged 18-30 years who received the YFV17D yellow fever vaccine.

This clonotype was picked up many times. The CDR3 nucleotides are TGTGCCAGCAGCTTGGACCTCCACGAGCAGTACTTC. Translation gives CASSLDLHEQYF. The chain recombines TRBV7-9 with TRBJ2-7; no clear D. CDR1 is SEHNR, CDR2 FQNEAQ, per germline (reference sequence). CDR3 length equals 12 residues. With 3 bases removed from V and 5 bases from J, the gap between germline ends came to 8 bases.

This clonotype was observed at least ten times. The CDR3 nucleotides are TGCGCCAGCAGCTCACAGGGGGTGGGGGAGACCCAGTACTTC. It codes for CASSSQGVGETQYF. The chain joins TRBV5-1 to TRBJ2-5; 8 nucleotides agree with TRBD1. The junction had 6 bases not matched to a gene; V was cut back by 3 bases and J by 5 bases. Per germline, CDR1 SGHRS and CDR2 YFSETQ. The CDR3 runs to 14 residues.

This clonotype was recorded at least ten times. This chain uses TRBV5-4 with TRBJ2-1; D may be TRBD1 or TRBD2 (5 bases each). The CDR3 is 15 residues long. CDR1 is SGHNT, CDR2 YYREEE, per germline (reference sequence). Trimming took 4 bases from V and 0 from J, leaving 11 bases between them. Here the CDR3 DNA reads TGTGCCAGCAGCCCACCAGGGAGCTCCTACAATGAGCAGTTCTTC. Amino acids: CASSPPGSSYNEQFF.

This clonotype was recorded many times. The V gene is TRBV29-1, the J gene TRBJ1-1; D may be TRBD1 (5 bases). The ends were cut back, 1 base at V and 5 bases at J, with 8 bases in the middle. There are 12 residues in the CDR3. Germline-derived CDR1 and CDR2 are SQVTM and ANQGSEA. Here the CDR3 reads CSVEGGTTEAFF. For the CDR3, the DNA is TGCAGCGTTGAAGGAGGGACGACTGAAGCTTTCTTT.

This clonotype was recorded many times. The V call is TRBV5-1, the J call TRBJ2-2; the D is unclear. There are 14 residues in the CDR3. Germline V CDR1 and CDR2: SGHRS, YFSETQ. V was cut by 4 bases and J by 7 bases, with 14 bases left in between. The CDR3 here is CASSLAVEGGELFF. The DNA for the CDR3 is TGCGCCAGCAGCCTGGCAGTAGAAGGCGGGGAGCTGTTTTTT.

CDR3 sequence: CASSQDWGQQLSNYGYTF. The CDR3 DNA follows: TGCGCCAGCAGCCAAGACTGGGGACAGCAGCTTTCTAACTATGGCTACACCTTC. The chain has TRBV4-3 and TRBJ1-2, with 7 bases aligning to TRBD1. Germline CDR1 reads LGHNA; CDR2 reads YSLEER. Trimming at V came to 0 bases and at J to 0 bases, leaving 10 bases not matched to a gene. The CDR3 extends over 18 amino acids.

This clonotype has a count of ten or more. The rearrangement joins TRBV5-1 to TRBJ2-3; TRBD2 matches at 9 bases. CDR3 length: 17 residues. CDR1 is SGHRS and CDR2 is YFSETQ in the germline V gene. Unmatched junction bases numbered 9, after V lost 4 bases and J lost 0 bases. The CDR3 reads CASSLARLAESTDTQYF. DNA of the CDR3: TGCGCCAGCAGCCTGGCGAGACTAGCGGAGAGCACAGATACGCAGTATTTT.

This clonotype was found many times. The genes are TRBV7-9 and TRBJ2-5, with no clear D. This CDR3 contains 13 residues. V lost 5 bases and J lost 5, with 12 bases in between. Looked up from germline, CDR1 is SEHNR and CDR2 is FQNEAQ (reference sequence). CDR3 bases: TGTGCCAGCAGCCCTCCCGGCTCTGAGACCCAGTACTTC. The encoded protein is CASSPPGSETQYF.

About this clonotype itself: This may be a read error: a much more frequent sequence differs by one nucleotide. The chain uses TRBV29-1 and TRBJ2-5; D might be TRBD2 (6 bases). CDR1 is SQVTM, CDR2 ANQGSEA, per germline. This CDR3 comprises 13 residues. The CDR3 coding sequence is TGCAGCGCGCGCGGGGCGACTCAAGAGGCCCAGTACTTC. It is translated as CSARGATQEAQYF.

This clonotype was observed at least ten times. CDR3 nucleotide sequence: TGCGCCAGCAGCATATTAGCTATCGGGCATGAGCAGTTCTTC. This gives the protein CASSILAIGHEQFF. The chain carries TRBV5-1 and TRBJ2-1, with no clear D. The CDR3 spans 14 residues. Trimming removed 4 bases from V and 8 bases from J, with 16 bases in between. Germline V gene data show CDR1 as SGHRS and CDR2 as YFSETQ.

This clonotype was counted ten times or more. V and J are TRBV5-1 and TRBJ1-2; 7 positions match TRBD1. J was trimmed by 6 bases and V by 4 bases; bases with no gene match: 6. Germline V CDR1 and CDR2: SGHRS, YFSETQ. There are 13 residues in the CDR3. The CDR3 region is CASSTGDRDGYTF. Written as DNA, the CDR3 is TGCGCCAGCAGCACAGGGGACCGGGATGGCTACACCTTC.

The table lists this clonotype with many counts. V usage is TRBV28 and J usage is TRBJ1-1, with 8 nucleotides matching TRBD1. The CDR3 is 14 residues long. The V gene's germline CDR1 is MDHEN and CDR2 SYDVKM. V lost 4 bases to trimming and J lost 2 bases; unmatched junction nucleotides: 3. The CDR3 protein is CASSWTGTNTEAFF. The CDR3 DNA follows: TGTGCCAGCAGTTGGACAGGGACTAACACTGAAGCTTTCTTT.

This clonotype was counted a few times. The V call is TRBV18, the J call TRBJ2-5, with 9 bases fitting TRBD2. The germline V gene has CDR1 KGHSH and CDR2 LQKENI. This CDR3 comprises 15 residues. The V segment lost 3 bases and the J segment 2 bases; nucleotides outside the gene matches: 4. The CDR3: CASSPASGIQETQYF. The DNA of the CDR3 is TGTGCCAGCTCACCTGCTAGCGGGATACAAGAGACCCAGTACTTC. Using reference TRBV18 and TRBJ2-5 for the parts outside the CDR3, the full variable domain is NAGVMQNPRHLVRRRGQEARLRCSPMKGHSHVYWYRQLPEEGLKFMVYLQKENIIDESGMPKERFSAEFPKEGPSILRIQQVVRGDSAAYFCASSPASGIQETQYFGPGTRLLVL.

This clonotype was counted many times. J is TRBJ1-1 and V is TRBV27, with TRBD1 matching 7 bases. With V trimmed by 5 bases and J by 3 bases, 18 bases remained unmatched. The CDR3 consists of 18 residues. Per the germline V gene, CDR1 is MNHEY and CDR2 is SMNVEV (reference sequence). CDR3 residues: CASSASSGGAEPYTEAFF. CDR3 nucleotide sequence: TGTGCCAGCAGTGCTTCTTCAGGGGGGGCTGAGCCCTACACTGAAGCTTTCTTT.

This clonotype showed up many times. This chain links TRBV9 with TRBJ1-1; no clear D gene. This CDR3 region has 13 residues. From germline, CDR1 is SGDLS and CDR2 YYNGEE. V lost 0 bases to trimming and J lost 5 bases, with 8 bases between them. In DNA, the CDR3 is TGTGCCAGCAGCGTAGCTTTGGGAACTGAAGCTTTCTTT. It codes for CASSVALGTEAFF.

V is TRBV5-1 and J is TRBJ2-2, with 7 bases lining up with TRBD1. J gave up 4 bases and V 0 bases, and 6 bases lay outside the gene matches. Germline V gene sequence: CDR1 SGHRS, CDR2 YFSETQ. CDR3 length: 16 residues. The CDR3 nucleotides are TGCGCCAGCAGCTTGGGTCCGGGACAGCTCACCGGGGAGCTGTTTTTT. This codes for CASSLGPGQLTGELFF.

This clonotype was picked up many times. V and J are TRBV7-3 and TRBJ2-2; TRBD2 aligns across 10 bases. J was trimmed by 2 bases and V by 5 bases; bases with no gene match: 5. This CDR3 spans 16 amino acids. Germline V gene lookup returns CDR1 SGHTA and CDR2 FQGTGA. Here the CDR3 reads CASSPLAGSNTGELFF. CDR3 nucleotides: TGTGCCAGCAGCCCACTAGCGGGGTCTAACACCGGGGAGCTGTTTTTT.

The table lists this clonotype with many counts. J is TRBJ1-1 and V is TRBV20-1; the D is unclear. The CDR3 has 14 amino acids. CDR1 and CDR2 (germline): DFQATT, SNEGSKA (reference sequence). Trimming pared 5 bases from V and 4 bases from J, leaving 17 bases between. Here the CDR3 DNA reads TGCAGTGCTCGGTTAAGGACGGTTACCACTGAAGCTTTCTTT. As protein: CSARLRTVTTEAFF.